Listed below are T cell receptor beta chains from one sample, sequenced in a study of cytomegalovirus exposure and HLA in healthy donors. Clones were sequenced by immunoSEQ multiplex PCR, and TCRdb holds only the in-frame ones, with some missing. The sample has about 180,000 clones; roughly 86% are singletons. Sequences were obtained from PBMCs. All receptors come from a man younger than 30 in good health and CMV-seropositive. Both conserved end residues are part of each CDR3. The D gene is left open where the match is weak. Expanded clones get a size class; other rows say once, few or many, or leave the size out.

j_gene	d_gene	len	abundance	v_gene	CDR3aa	CDR3nt
TRBJ1-2	NA	13	few	TRBV29-1	CSVATGPLSGYTF	TGCAGCGTGGCGACAGGCCCCCTAAGTGGCTACACCTTC
TRBJ2-7	TRBD2	13	once	TRBV6-6	CASSPGGGNEQYF	TGTGCCAGCAGCCCCGGGGGGGGCAACGAGCAGTACTTC
TRBJ1-1	NA	10	NA	TRBV9	CASSGPGMVF	TGTGCCAGCAGCGGGCCTGGCATGGTCTTT
TRBJ2-5	TRBD1	14	NA	TRBV27	CASRPGTVQETQYF	TGTGCCAGCAGACCCGGGACAGTGCAAGAGACCCAGTACTTC
TRBJ2-3	NA	13	NA	TRBV4-2	CASSQDPSDTQYF	TGTGCCAGCAGCCAAGACCCCTCAGATACGCAGTATTTT
TRBJ1-1	TRBD1	14	NA	TRBV7-3	CASSLGTENTEAFF	TGTGCCAGCAGCCTGGGGACAGAGAACACTGAAGCTTTCTTT
TRBJ1-3	TRBD1	15	NA	TRBV5-1	CASSPWTGSGNTIYF	TGCGCCAGCAGCCCGTGGACAGGCTCTGGAAACACCATATATTTT
TRBJ2-2	TRBD1	16	NA	TRBV7-9	CASTRTGVEKTGELFF	TGTGCCAGCACTAGGACAGGGGTGGAAAAAACCGGGGAGCTGTTTTTT
TRBJ2-1	NA	17	NA	TRBV7-9	CASSREQTGSLYNEQFF	TGTGCCAGCAGCCGAGAGCAAACAGGGTCCCTTTACAATGAGCAGTTCTTC
TRBJ2-6	NA	17	NA	TRBV4-3	CASSQAGGGSGANVLTF	TGCGCCAGCAGTCAGGCAGGGGGAGGCTCGGGGGCCAACGTCCTGACTTTC
TRBJ2-7	NA	13	NA	TRBV18	CASSPDRSYEQYF	TGTGCCAGCTCACCAGACAGGTCCTACGAGCAGTACTTC
TRBJ2-7	NA	12	NA	TRBV7-2	CASSFTGREQYF	TGTGCCAGCAGCTTTACAGGGCGCGAGCAGTACTTC
TRBJ2-3	NA	13	NA	TRBV9	CASSVGGRDTQYF	TGTGCCAGCAGCGTGGGCGGGCGAGATACGCAGTATTTT
TRBJ2-7	NA	15	NA	TRBV5-4	CASSLGAGADYEQYF	TGTGCCAGCAGCTTGGGGGCAGGGGCTGACTACGAGCAGTACTTC
TRBJ2-7	TRBD1	13	few	TRBV6-6	CASSPGQVNEQYF	TGTGCCAGCAGTCCGGGACAGGTTAACGAGCAGTACTTC